The 30 T cell receptor beta chains reported below all come from one sample, sequenced in a study of T cell responses to AZD1222 COVID-19 vaccine. Profiled with immunoSEQ multiplex PCR; TCRdb holds only in-frame clones, not every one. The top ten hold about 2.5% of the sample, which has 150,000 to 200,000 clones, around 87% seen once. This material consisted of peripheral blood, taken on day 0 of MenACWY control vaccination. The receptor set was obtained from an adult in good health.

The V gene is TRBV7-9, the J gene TRBJ2-1, with D possibly being TRBD2 (6 bases). There are 13 residues in the CDR3. Germline-derived CDR1 and CDR2 are SEHNR and FQNEAQ (reference sequence). V shed 5 bases and J shed 8 bases, with 13 bases lying between them. CDR3 DNA sequence: TGTGCCAGCAGCGCTCTGGAGGGCGATGAGCAGTTCTTC. Encoded protein: CASSALEGDEQFF.

This chain joins TRBV19 and TRBJ2-7, with 11 bases matching TRBD2. The CDR3 is 14 residues long. The V gene's germline CDR1 is LNHDA and CDR2 SQIVND (reference sequence). Trimming removed 8 bases from V and 6 bases from J; junction bases left unmatched: 9. This chain's CDR3 is CASSPVTSGIEQYF. For the CDR3, the DNA is TGTGCCAGTTCCCCTGTGACTAGCGGGATCGAGCAGTACTTC.

This clone was detected ten times or more. The DNA of the CDR3 is TGTGCCAGCAGTGGGGACAGTTACACCGGGGAGCTGTTTTTT. As protein: CASSGDSYTGELFF. J is TRBJ2-2 and V is TRBV2, with 7 nucleotides matching TRBD1. The CDR3 sequence is 14 residues long. J gave up 3 bases and V 4 bases, and 2 bases lay outside the gene matches. Germline lookup yields CDR1 SNHLY and CDR2 FYNNEI.

The V call is TRBV6-5, the J call TRBJ1-3, with a weak D call TRBD1 (5 bases). This CDR3 contains 13 residues. Germline CDR1 is MNHEY and CDR2 is SVGAGI. V was shortened by 10 bases and J by 4 bases, with 14 bases between the two germline ends. The CDR3 sequence: CATRADRGNTIYF. CDR3 sequence (DNA): TGTGCCACCAGGGCGGACCGCGGAAACACCATATATTTT.

CDR3 in DNA: TGTGCCAGCAGTTTAGTTTCCGTAGCTCTCTCCTACAATGAGCAGTTCTTC. Its protein product is CASSLVSVALSYNEQFF. The rearrangement joins TRBV27 to TRBJ2-1; D unresolved. Trimming stripped 2 bases from V and 0 bases from J, with 14 bases between. The CDR3 runs 17 residues. Germline V gene lookup returns CDR1 MNHEY and CDR2 SMNVEV (reference sequence).

This sequence joins TRBV7-9 and TRBJ1-5, with 9 bases fitting TRBD1. V lost 7 bases to trimming and J lost 4 bases; unmatched junction nucleotides: 2. CDR1 is SEHNR, CDR2 FQNEAQ, per germline (reference sequence). CDR3 size: 13 residues. This chain's CDR3 is CASTGTGNQPQHF. The CDR3 DNA reads as TGTGCCAGCACGGGGACAGGGAATCAGCCCCAGCATTTT.

The chain couples TRBV7-7 to TRBJ1-3; no clear D. Germline V gives CDR1 SSHAT, CDR2 FNYEAQ (reference sequence). CDR3 length equals 16 residues. V was clipped by 5 bases and J by 0 bases, with 14 bases between them. The CDR3 bases are TGTGCCAGCAGCCCCCTCGGGGTTTACTCTGGAAACACCATATATTTT. This encodes CASSPLGVYSGNTIYF.

This clone appeared a single time. V usage is TRBV4-3 and J usage is TRBJ1-3; no definite D call. This CDR3 is built from 15 residues. Trimming pared 4 bases from V and 4 bases from J, leaving 14 bases between. The germline V gene has CDR1 LGHNA and CDR2 YSLEER. CDR3 sequence: CASSPSEGTGNTIYF. CDR3 DNA sequence: TGCGCCAGCAGCCCAAGCGAGGGAACAGGAAACACCATATATTTT.

The J gene is TRBJ2-7, the V gene TRBV7-8; the D gene is possibly TRBD2 (6 bases). Trimming pared 5 bases from V and 6 bases from J, leaving 14 bases between. This CDR3 has 13 residues. From germline, CDR1 is SGHVS and CDR2 FQNEAQ. The chain's CDR3 is CASSQIQGGEQYF. The DNA for the CDR3 is TGTGCCAGCAGCCAGATTCAGGGAGGCGAGCAGTACTTC.

This clone was found once. V is TRBV2 and J is TRBJ2-1; 10 bases map to TRBD2. CDR1 and CDR2 from the germline V gene are SNHLY and FYNNEI. The V gene end was trimmed by 0 bases and the J gene end by 7 bases; junction bases not matched to a gene: 9. The CDR3 runs to 17 residues. The CDR3 here is CASSEARSGGARNEQFF. The CDR3 DNA sequence: TGTGCCAGCAGTGAAGCGAGGAGCGGGGGGGCCAGGAATGAGCAGTTCTTC.

The rearrangement uses TRBV6-2 or TRBV6-3 and TRBJ2-1; 10 nucleotides agree with TRBD2. This CDR3 comprises 15 residues. Per the germline V gene, CDR1 is MNHEY and CDR2 is SVGEGT. J lost 7 bases, V lost 6 bases, and 9 bases had no gene match. In DNA form, the CDR3 reads TGTGCCAGCAGACCTCAGCGGGGGGGTAGGAATGAGCAGTTCTTC. Protein sequence: CASRPQRGGRNEQFF.

The chain couples TRBV2 to TRBJ2-7; D gene unclear. Germline assignment: CDR1 SNHLY and CDR2 FYNNEI. The CDR3 is 15 residues long. V lost 4 bases and J 3 bases, leaving 16 bases between the germline ends. This CDR3 is CASSAQVAALYEQYF. The CDR3 DNA sequence: TGTGCCAGCAGTGCGCAGGTCGCGGCCCTCTACGAGCAGTACTTC.

The rearrangement links TRBV12-3 or TRBV12-4 to TRBJ2-7; D call uncertain. The CDR3 has 11 residues. The germline V and J ends were trimmed by 4 bases and 1 base, with 2 bases remaining between them. CDR3 DNA sequence: TGTGCCAGCAGTTCTTCCTACGAGCAGTACTTC. Protein: CASSSSYEQYF.

This rearrangement joins TRBV7-9 to TRBJ2-1, with a weak D call TRBD2 (5 bases). Trimming removed 4 bases from V and 2 bases from J, with 12 bases in between. The CDR3 length is 15 residues. From germline, CDR1 is SEHNR and CDR2 FQNEAQ (reference sequence). The chain's CDR3 is CASSSFRDTYNEQFF. CDR3 bases: TGTGCCAGCAGCTCATTCCGGGATACCTACAATGAGCAGTTCTTC.

A word on this clone: The same CDR3 also results from other DNA sequences found in this sample. The genes are TRBV7-8 and TRBJ2-7; the D call may be TRBD1 or TRBD2 (6 bases each). V was cut by 5 bases and J by 0 bases, with 17 bases left in between. Germline V gives CDR1 SGHVS, CDR2 FQNEAQ. The CDR3 is 16 amino acids. CDR3 sequence reads: CASSPPRGVSSYEQYF. CDR3 sequence (DNA): TGTGCCAGCAGCCCCCCGAGGGGGGTGAGCTCCTACGAGCAGTACTTC.

The chain recombines TRBV18 with TRBJ1-1; D remains unclear. Germline CDR1 and CDR2: KGHSH and LQKENI. V shed 8 bases and J shed 5 bases, with 15 bases lying between them. The CDR3 has 13 residues. CDR3 sequence (DNA): TGTGCCAGCCACCAGGAGGCTGGGACTGAAGCTTTCTTT. Amino acid sequence: CASHQEAGTEAFF. Full variable domain (rest looked up from reference TRBV18 and TRBJ1-1): NAGVMQNPRHLVRRRGQEARLRCSPMKGHSHVYWYRQLPEEGLKFMVYLQKENIIDESGMPKERFSAEFPKEGPSILRIQQVVRGDSAAYFCASHQEAGTEAFFGQGTRLTVV.

This chain joins TRBV10-3 and TRBJ1-2; a possible D gene is TRBD1 (5 bases). CDR3 length: 12 residues. Trimming took 10 bases from V and 4 from J, leaving 13 bases between them. From germline, CDR1 is ENHRY and CDR2 SYGVKD. Written as DNA, the CDR3 is TGTGCCACCGCTGGGACGGCCTATGGCTACACCTTC. It specifies CATAGTAYGYTF.

The genes are TRBV12-3 or TRBV12-4 and TRBJ1-1, with D unclear. With 6 bases removed from V and 1 base from J, the gap between germline ends came to 9 bases. This CDR3 has 13 residues. CDR3 amino acids: CASSPFGNTEAFF. In DNA, the CDR3 is TGTGCCAGCAGCCCATTCGGGAACACTGAAGCTTTCTTT.

This clone appeared once. The chain joins TRBV23-1 to TRBJ1-2, with 7 bases lining up with TRBD1. TRBV23-1 is filed as an ORF, its function uncertain. The CDR3 length is 18 residues. The J segment lost 3 bases and the V segment lost 4 bases, leaving 17 bases of the junction unmatched. The CDR3 coding sequence is TGCGCCAGCAGTCGGAAACGGGACAGAGGGGTGCTTGACTATGGCTACACCTTC. Translated, it gives CASSRKRDRGVLDYGYTF.

The V call is TRBV27, the J call TRBJ1-3; 7 bases are a match to TRBD1. This CDR3 is 16 amino acids long. Germline trimming cut 5 bases from V and 0 bases from J; bases unmatched to any gene: 7. Germline assignment: CDR1 MNHEY and CDR2 SMNVEV (reference sequence). CDR3 DNA sequence: TGTGCCAGCAGTACGACAGGGCAGGGCTCTGGAAACACCATATATTTT. It translates to CASSTTGQGSGNTIYF.

The chain carries TRBV2 and TRBJ1-4, with D unclear. This CDR3 has 13 amino acids. Germline V gene lookup returns CDR1 SNHLY and CDR2 FYNNEI. V was cut by 3 bases and J by 8 bases, with 10 bases left in between. The CDR3 region has the DNA TGTGCCAGCAGTGAGGGAAGACGGGAAAAACTGTTTTTT. Translation gives CASSEGRREKLFF.

The CDR3 DNA reads TGTGCCAGCAGTGGTTACAGGGAGGTCGGGTACGAGCAGTACTTC. Its translation is CASSGYREVGYEQYF. The V gene is TRBV2, the J gene TRBJ2-7, with D perhaps being TRBD1 or TRBD2 (6 bases each). V dropped 4 bases and J dropped 4 bases, with 17 bases sitting between them. The CDR3 consists of 15 residues. Germline-derived CDR1 and CDR2 are SNHLY and FYNNEI.

This clone was seen once. The V and J genes are TRBV3-1 (or the pseudogene TRBV3-2) and TRBJ2-2; 8 positions match TRBD2. J was trimmed by 7 bases and V by 8 bases; bases with no gene match: 12. The CDR3 consists of 15 residues. Germline-derived CDR1 and CDR2 are LGHDT and YNNKEL (reference sequence). The CDR3 DNA reads as TGTGCCAGCCGGCCGGCGGGAGGAATAGGCGGGGAGCTGTTTTTT. Amino acid sequence: CASRPAGGIGGELFF.

Only a few counts were recorded for this clone. The chain employs TRBV19 and TRBJ2-1; TRBD2 agrees at 7 bases. The junction had 5 bases not matched to a gene; V was cut back by 3 bases and J by 3 bases. CDR1 is LNHDA and CDR2 is SQIVND in the germline V gene (reference sequence). The CDR3 covers 15 residues. The CDR3 loop is CASSIIAGDYNEQFF. The CDR3 region has the DNA TGTGCCAGTAGTATTATCGCGGGAGACTACAATGAGCAGTTCTTC.

Comments on this clone: The junction departs from the called germline gene at one end, perhaps through a read error. The genes are TRBV7-2 and TRBJ2-1; TRBD2 aligns across 8 bases. The CDR3 length is 14 residues. Germline CDR1 SGHTA, CDR2 FQGNSA. The chain's CDR3 is CASSLGLDGTRVLF. The CDR3 DNA is TGTGCCAGCAGCTTAGGACTGGACGGGACTAGAGTTCTCTTC.

V and J are TRBV7-2 and TRBJ1-4; TRBD1 agrees at 7 bases. The CDR3 extends over 15 amino acids. Trimming took 7 bases from V and 2 from J; bases not matched to a gene: 7. Per germline, CDR1 SGHTA and CDR2 FQGNSA. CDR3 coding DNA: TGTGCCAGCACAAACCAGGGACAGACTAATGAAAAACTGTTTTTT. It encodes CASTNQGQTNEKLFF.

This chain joins TRBV28 and TRBJ1-6; D possibly corresponds to TRBD1 (5 bases). Germline lookup yields CDR1 MDHEN and CDR2 SYDVKM. There are 12 residues in the CDR3. The V end was cut by 3 bases, the J end by 12 bases, with 9 bases between. Written as DNA, the CDR3 is TGTGCCAGCAGTTTCGGGGACTTACCCCTCCACTTT. Protein: CASSFGDLPLHF. The full variable domain, in which reference TRBV28 and TRBJ1-6 provide the parts outside the CDR3, is DVKVTQSSRYLVKRTGEKVFLECVQDMDHENMFWYRQDPGLGLRLIYFSYDVKMKEKGDIPEGYSVSREKKERFSLILESASTNQTSMYLCASSFGDLPLHFGNGTRLTVT.

The chain combines TRBV7-2 with TRBJ1-3; the D is unclear. Germline lookup yields CDR1 SGHTA and CDR2 FQGNSA. This CDR3 spans 12 amino acids. V dropped 1 base and J dropped 3 bases, with 1 base sitting between them. The CDR3 DNA reads TGTGCCAGCAGCTTAGGTGGAAACACCATATATTTT. Its protein product is CASSLGGNTIYF.

This sequence joins TRBV28 and TRBJ2-4; perhaps TRBD2 as D (7 bases). The CDR3 runs to 15 residues. Between the trimmed V and J ends, which lost 1 base and 7 bases, there was a span of 14 bases. The V gene's germline CDR1 is MDHEN and CDR2 SYDVKM. CDR3 DNA sequence: TGTGCCAGCAGTTTATTCTATCGGGGGGCGAACATTCAGTACTTC. This translates into CASSLFYRGANIQYF.

This chain uses TRBV28 with TRBJ1-4; 8 nucleotides agree with TRBD1. J gave up 3 bases and V 7 bases, and 1 base lay outside the gene matches. Germline-derived CDR1 and CDR2 are MDHEN and SYDVKM. The CDR3 has 13 amino acids. The CDR3 protein is CASTDRANEKLFF. Here the CDR3 DNA reads TGTGCCAGCACGGACAGGGCTAATGAAAAACTGTTTTTT.